This T cell receptor beta chain emerged from a study of blood T cell repertoires in COVID-19 (TCRdb year 2020). As for the study more broadly: Collaborator samples came from the United States, Italy and Spain and covered acute and convalescent phases of COVID-19. The sample metadata nearly always contained a de-identified subject ID, COVID-19 status, age in years and sex. Samples came from the ongoing ImmuneRACE study (first 160 participants) plus 1,254 subjects from 6 global collaborators. The prospective study material was composed of cDNA or gDNA derived from T cells, B-cell-depleted T cells, or PBMCs. Deeply sampled blood TCRbeta repertoires from subjects exposed to, actively infected with, or recovered from COVID-19 were included in the dataset. The repertoires were released in a freely available public database intended as a resource for research on the immune response to SARS-CoV-2. Where HLA class I and class II types were available, the types were taken from metadata supplied by the sample provider, not from assay-based typing. Study-level results and caveats: Clinical and demographic metadata were provided uncurated, with the amount varying by source and participant.

TCRbeta CDR3 regions were amplified from genomic DNA by means of the immunoSEQ Assay, a bias-controlled multiplex PCR. As for the original processing: The number of nucleated cells in each sample was estimated by amplification of reference gene primers within the assay. To quantify the absolute abundance of each unique TCRbeta CDR3 rearrangement, sequence reads were collapsed and filtered. For each sample, productive Simpson clonality was calculated as the square root of Simpson's diversity index across productive rearrangements. The clones in this table, taken by TCRdb from immuneACCESS, are in-frame only. Not every clone is retained; where verified, under half of the shortfall comes from an unresolved V gene, and the cause of the rest is unknown. V, J and clone size are those of that table, while D and trimming were read from the DNA. For this sample the table gives 150,000 to 200,000 clones, of which 85% were detected only once. Clones ranked in the top ten supply under 4% of the sample.

Based on the germline V gene (reference sequence), the CDR1 and CDR2 sequences are SGHKS and YYEKEE. Here V drops 4 bases and J drops 2 bases, and the junction holds 10 bases not matched to any gene. From its cysteine to its phenylalanine, the CDR3 spans 17 amino acids. Only CDR3 DNA remains: 51 bases, in frame from the first base. Each collaborating institution followed its own protocols to collect whole blood in K2EDTA tubes. Collaborator samples were shipped for TCRbeta analysis as frozen whole blood, isolated PBMCs, or DNA extracted from either sample type. Concerning this clone: No antigen is known for it. Within one base of it there is no much larger clone, and no base qualities were kept.

Sequenced material: peripheral blood. The V and J genes are TRBV5-5 and TRBJ2-7; a stretch of 12 junction bases matches TRBD2. This clonotype was sampled from a human donor with acute or convalescent COVID-19. The donor label of this sample is uncertain. DNA sequence: TGTGCCAGCAGCCCGCACAAGACTAGCGGGGGTACCTACGAGCAGTACTTC. This gives the protein CASSPHKTSGGTYEQYF.